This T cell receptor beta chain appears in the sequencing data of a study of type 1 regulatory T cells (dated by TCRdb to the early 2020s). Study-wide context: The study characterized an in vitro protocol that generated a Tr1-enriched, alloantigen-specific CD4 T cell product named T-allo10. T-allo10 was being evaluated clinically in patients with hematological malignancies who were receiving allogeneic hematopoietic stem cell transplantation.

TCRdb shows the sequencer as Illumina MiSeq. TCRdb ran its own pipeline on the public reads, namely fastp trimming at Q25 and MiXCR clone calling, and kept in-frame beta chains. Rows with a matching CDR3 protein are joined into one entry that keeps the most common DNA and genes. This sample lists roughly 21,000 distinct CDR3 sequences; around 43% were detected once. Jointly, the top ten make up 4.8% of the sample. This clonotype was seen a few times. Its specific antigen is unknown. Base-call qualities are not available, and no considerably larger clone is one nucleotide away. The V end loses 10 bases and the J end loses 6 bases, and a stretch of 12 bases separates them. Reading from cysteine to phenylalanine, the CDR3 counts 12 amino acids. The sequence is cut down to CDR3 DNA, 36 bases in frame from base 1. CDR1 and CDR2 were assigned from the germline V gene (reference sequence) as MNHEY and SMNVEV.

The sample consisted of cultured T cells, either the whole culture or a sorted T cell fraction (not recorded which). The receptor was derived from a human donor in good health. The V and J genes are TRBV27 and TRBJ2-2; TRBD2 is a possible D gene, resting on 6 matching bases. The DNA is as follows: TGTGCCATCAGGAGGGTGTCCGGGGAGCTGTTTTTT. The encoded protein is CAIRRVSGELFF.